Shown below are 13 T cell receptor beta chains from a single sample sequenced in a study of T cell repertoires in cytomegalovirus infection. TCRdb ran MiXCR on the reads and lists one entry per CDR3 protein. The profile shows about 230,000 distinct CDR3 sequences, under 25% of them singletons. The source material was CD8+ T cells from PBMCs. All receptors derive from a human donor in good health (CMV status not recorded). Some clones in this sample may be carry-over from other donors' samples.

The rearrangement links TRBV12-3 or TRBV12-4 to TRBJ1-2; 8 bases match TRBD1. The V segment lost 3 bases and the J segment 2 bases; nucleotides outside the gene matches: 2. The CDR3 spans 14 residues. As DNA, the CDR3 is TGTGCCAGCAGTTTGGGACAGGCAAACTATGGCTACACCTTC. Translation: CASSLGQANYGYTF.

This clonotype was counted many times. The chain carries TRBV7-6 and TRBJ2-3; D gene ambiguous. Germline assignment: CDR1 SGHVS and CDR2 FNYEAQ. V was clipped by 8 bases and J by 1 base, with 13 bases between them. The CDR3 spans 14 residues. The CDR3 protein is CASAWRRGTDTQYF. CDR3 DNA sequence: TGTGCCAGCGCCTGGCGCCGGGGCACAGATACGCAGTATTTT.

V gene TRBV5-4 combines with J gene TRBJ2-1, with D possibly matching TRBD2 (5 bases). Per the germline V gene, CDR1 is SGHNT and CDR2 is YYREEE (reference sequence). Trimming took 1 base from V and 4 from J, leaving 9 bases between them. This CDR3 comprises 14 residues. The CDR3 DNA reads TGTGCCAGCAGCTTGTTGCCGGGGTACAATGAGCAGTTCTTC. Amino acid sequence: CASSLLPGYNEQFF. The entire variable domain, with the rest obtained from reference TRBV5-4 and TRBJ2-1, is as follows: ETGVTQSPTHLIKTRGQQVTLRCSSQSGHNTVSWYQQALGQGPQFIFQYYREEENGRGNFPPRFSGLQFPNYSSELNVNALELDDSALYLCASSLLPGYNEQFFGPGTRLTVL.

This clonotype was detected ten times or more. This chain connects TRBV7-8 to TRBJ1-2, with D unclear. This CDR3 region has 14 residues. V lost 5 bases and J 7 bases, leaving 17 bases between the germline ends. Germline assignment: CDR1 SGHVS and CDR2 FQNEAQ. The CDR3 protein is CASSPILDRFGYTF. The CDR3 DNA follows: TGTGCCAGCAGCCCCATCCTTGATCGATTTGGCTACACCTTC. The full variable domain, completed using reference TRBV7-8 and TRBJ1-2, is GAGVSQSPRYKVAKRGQDVALRCDPISGHVSLFWYQQALGQGPEFLTYFQNEAQLDKSGLPSDRFFAERPEGSVSTLKIQRTQQEDSAVYLCASSPILDRFGYTFGSGTRLTVV.

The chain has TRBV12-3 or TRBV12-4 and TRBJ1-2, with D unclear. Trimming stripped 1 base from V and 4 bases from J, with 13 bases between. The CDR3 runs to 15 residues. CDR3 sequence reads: CASSLGVEEFYGYTF. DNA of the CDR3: TGTGCCAGCAGTTTAGGTGTGGAAGAGTTCTATGGCTACACCTTC.

The CDR3 loop reads CASSFSESYEQYF. DNA of the CDR3: TGTGCCAGCAGTTTTTCAGAGTCCTACGAGCAGTACTTC. The V gene is TRBV28, the J gene TRBJ2-7; no firm D call. The CDR3 covers 13 residues. V was trimmed by 3 bases and J by 1 base, leaving 7 bases between them. Germline-derived CDR1 and CDR2 are MDHEN and SYDVKM. The full variable domain, rest sourced from reference TRBV28 and TRBJ2-7, is DVKVTQSSRYLVKRTGEKVFLECVQDMDHENMFWYRQDPGLGLRLIYFSYDVKMKEKGDIPEGYSVSREKKERFSLILESASTNQTSMYLCASSFSESYEQYFGPGTRLTVT.

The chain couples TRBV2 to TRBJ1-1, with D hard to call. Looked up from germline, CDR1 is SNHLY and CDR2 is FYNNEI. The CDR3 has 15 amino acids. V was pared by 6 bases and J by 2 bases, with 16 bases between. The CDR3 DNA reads TGTGCCAGCAGCCTTTCGGCGGTGGGTAACACTGAAGCTTTCTTT. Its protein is CASSLSAVGNTEAFF.

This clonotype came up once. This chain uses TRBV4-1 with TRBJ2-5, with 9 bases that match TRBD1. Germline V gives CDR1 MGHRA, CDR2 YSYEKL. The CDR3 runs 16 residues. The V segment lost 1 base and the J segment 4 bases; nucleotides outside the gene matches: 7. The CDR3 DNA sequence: TGCGCCAGCAGCCAAGTCGGACAGGGGTCGATAGAGACCCAGTACTTC. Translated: CASSQVGQGSIETQYF.

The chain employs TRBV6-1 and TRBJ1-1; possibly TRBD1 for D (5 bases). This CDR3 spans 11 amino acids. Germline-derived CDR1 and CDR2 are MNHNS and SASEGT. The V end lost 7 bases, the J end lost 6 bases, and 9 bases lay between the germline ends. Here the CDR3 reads CASTTGPEAFF. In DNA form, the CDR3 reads TGTGCCAGCACCACGGGACCTGAAGCTTTCTTT.

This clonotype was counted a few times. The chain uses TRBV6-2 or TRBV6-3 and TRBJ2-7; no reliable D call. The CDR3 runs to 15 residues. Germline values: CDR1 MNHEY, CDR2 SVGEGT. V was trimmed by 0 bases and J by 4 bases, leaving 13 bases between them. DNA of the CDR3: TGTGCCAGCAGTTACTCAGAGACCCCCCAATACGAGCAGTACTTC. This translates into CASSYSETPQYEQYF.

CDR3 DNA sequence: TGTGCCAGCACCACGGTGAGGGAGACCCAGTACTTC. Translating it yields CASTTVRETQYF. V is TRBV12-3 or TRBV12-4 and J is TRBJ2-5; D not certain. CDR3 size: 12 residues. Trimming shortened V by 7 bases and J by 5 bases, and 11 bases separated the two germline ends.

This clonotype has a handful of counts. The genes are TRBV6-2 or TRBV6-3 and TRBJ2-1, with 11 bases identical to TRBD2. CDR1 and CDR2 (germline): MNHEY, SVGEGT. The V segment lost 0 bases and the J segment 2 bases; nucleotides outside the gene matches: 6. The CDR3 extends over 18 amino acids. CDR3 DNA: TGTGCCAGCAGTTACTCTACTAGCGGGGGCGCCCCCTACAATGAGCAGTTCTTC. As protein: CASSYSTSGGAPYNEQFF.

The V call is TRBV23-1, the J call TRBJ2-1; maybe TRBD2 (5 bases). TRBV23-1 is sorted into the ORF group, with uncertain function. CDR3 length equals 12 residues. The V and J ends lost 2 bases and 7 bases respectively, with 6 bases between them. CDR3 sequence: CASSQGENEQFF. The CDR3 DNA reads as TGCGCCAGCAGTCAAGGGGAGAATGAGCAGTTCTTC.